A single sample is the source of the 32 T cell receptor beta chains below, sequenced in a study of cytomegalovirus exposure and HLA in healthy donors. The PCR had 60 Vbeta and 13 Jbeta primers. Assay used: immunoSEQ multiplex PCR; TCRdb lists only in-frame clones, some missing. The table includes about 210,000 clones, over 60% detected once. The specimen sequenced was PBMCs. Receptors were obtained from a male donor in good health and CMV-seronegative.

The chain is built from TRBV5-4 and TRBJ1-1, with unresolved D. V was trimmed by 0 bases and J by 0 bases, leaving 9 bases between them. The CDR3 sequence is 15 residues long. Germline V gene data show CDR1 as SGHNT and CDR2 as YYREEE (reference sequence). For the CDR3, the DNA is TGTGCCAGCAGCTTGGAACCTACAGTGAACACTGAAGCTTTCTTT. It encodes CASSLEPTVNTEAFF.

This chain joins TRBV30 and TRBJ1-1; D perhaps matches TRBD1 (6 bases). Trimming removed 5 bases at V and 4 bases at J, with 14 bases between. Germline lookup yields CDR1 GTSNPN and CDR2 SVGIG (reference sequence). The CDR3 extends over 13 amino acids. The CDR3 nucleotides read TGTGCCTGGTCGACAGGTTATGGCACTGAAGCTTTCTTT. Its translation: CAWSTGYGTEAFF. Supplemented by reference TRBV30 and TRBJ1-1, the full variable domain reads SQTIHQWPATLVQPVGSPLSLECTVEGTSNPNLYWYRQAAGRGLQLLFYSVGIGQISSEVPQNLSASRPQDRQFILSSKKLLLSDSGFYLCAWSTGYGTEAFFGQGTRLTVV.

The chain employs TRBV28 and TRBJ2-5; 14 nucleotides line up with TRBD2. CDR3 length: 15 amino acids. Trimming took 7 bases from V and 5 from J; bases not matched to a gene: 6. Germline lookup yields CDR1 MDHEN and CDR2 SYDVKM. In DNA form, the CDR3 reads TGTGCCAGCACTGGACTAGCGGGAGGTGGTGAGACCCAGTACTTC. Its protein is CASTGLAGGGETQYF.

V is TRBV11-1 and J is TRBJ2-1; TRBD1 matches at 7 bases. The V gene's germline CDR1 is SGHAT and CDR2 FQDESV (reference sequence). With 4 bases clipped from V and 2 bases from J, the junction kept 5 bases outside the gene matches. The CDR3 runs 15 residues. In nucleotides, the CDR3 is TGTGCCAGCAGCTCCTGGACAGGAACCTACAATGAGCAGTTCTTC. Translation gives CASSSWTGTYNEQFF.

This chain uses TRBV10-3 with TRBJ1-2; 8 bases agree with TRBD1. Looked up from germline, CDR1 is ENHRY and CDR2 is SYGVKD. This CDR3 region has 11 residues. Unmatched junction bases numbered 2, after V lost 8 bases and J lost 6 bases. The CDR3: CAIQGAHGYTF. DNA of the CDR3: TGTGCCATCCAGGGGGCTCATGGCTACACCTTC.

V usage is TRBV6-4 and J usage is TRBJ2-2, with D hard to call. Germline CDR1 is MRHNA and CDR2 is SNTAGT. V was clipped by 6 bases and J by 7 bases, with 9 bases between them. This CDR3 is built from 12 residues. The CDR3: CASSNMIGELFF. The CDR3 nucleotides are TGTGCCAGCAGCAACATGATCGGGGAGCTGTTTTTT.

The chain has TRBV5-5 and TRBJ1-3; D unresolved. The length of the CDR3 is 14 residues. Between the trimmed V and J ends, which lost 2 bases and 2 bases, there was a span of 8 bases. The germline V gene encodes CDR1 SGHKS and CDR2 YYEKEE (reference sequence). The CDR3 bases are TGTGCCAGCAGCTTTCCCGGGGCTGGAAACACCATATATTTT. This translates into CASSFPGAGNTIYF.

The V call is TRBV19, the J call TRBJ1-5; TRBD1 matches at 7 bases. The V and J ends lost 4 bases and 4 bases, in that order; junction bases with no gene match: 7. CDR3 length equals 15 residues. Germline CDR1 LNHDA, CDR2 SQIVND (reference sequence). The CDR3 DNA follows: TGTGCCAGTAGTACCGAGGGGGCAGCGAATCAGCCCCAGCATTTT. Its translation is CASSTEGAANQPQHF.

The V and J genes are TRBV9 and TRBJ1-1; TRBD1 aligns across 7 bases. This CDR3 has 15 amino acids. Germline V lookup: CDR1 SGDLS, CDR2 YYNGEE. The J segment lost 4 bases and the V segment lost 3 bases, leaving 9 bases of the junction unmatched. DNA of the CDR3: TGTGCCAGCAGCGGCCTGGGGCAGGGGGGCACTGAAGCTTTCTTT. Protein product: CASSGLGQGGTEAFF.

This chain links TRBV6-5 with TRBJ2-5, with 11 bases lining up with TRBD2. Trimming removed 0 bases from V and 3 bases from J; junction bases left unmatched: 3. The CDR3 extends over 16 amino acids. Germline CDR1 MNHEY, CDR2 SVGAGI. CDR3 amino acids: CASSYSGTSGEETQYF. As DNA, the CDR3 is TGTGCCAGCAGTTACTCCGGGACTAGCGGAGAAGAGACCCAGTACTTC.

CDR3 protein: CATSRELRAFF. CDR3 DNA sequence: TGTGCCACCAGCAGAGAACTACGGGCTTTCTTT. The genes are TRBV15 and TRBJ1-1; the D is unclear. V shed 0 bases and J shed 11 bases, with 7 bases lying between them. Germline V lookup: CDR1 LNHNV, CDR2 YYDKDF (reference sequence). The CDR3 sequence is 11 residues long.

J is TRBJ2-2 and V is TRBV4-2; the match to TRBD2 covers 12 bases. CDR3 length equals 23 residues. Unmatched junction bases numbered 22, after V lost 0 bases and J lost 5 bases. In germline, CDR1 is LGHNA, CDR2 YNFKEQ. CDR3 protein: CASSQDGGVRTSGIQRGTGELFF. The CDR3 DNA is TGTGCCAGCAGCCAAGATGGGGGAGTCCGGACTAGCGGGATCCAGAGGGGGACCGGGGAGCTGTTTTTT.

J is TRBJ1-1 and V is TRBV6-5, with D perhaps matching TRBD1 (5 bases). Germline values: CDR1 MNHEY, CDR2 SVGAGI. CDR3 size: 15 residues. The V gene lost 0 bases and the J gene lost 3 bases, with 11 bases spanning the gap. DNA of the CDR3: TGTGCCAGCAGTTACTCTCAGGGTTTGGACACTGAAGCTTTCTTT. It specifies CASSYSQGLDTEAFF.

The sample holds a few counts of this clone. This same CDR3 is encoded by further DNA sequences in the sample. The chain couples TRBV19 to TRBJ2-5, with D unresolved. The CDR3 runs 14 residues. CDR1 is LNHDA and CDR2 is SQIVND in the germline V gene (reference sequence). V lost 2 bases and J lost 1, with 8 bases in between. The CDR3 spells CASSIKLLQETQYF. CDR3 nucleotides: TGTGCCAGTAGTATAAAACTACTCCAAGAGACCCAGTACTTC.

The chain is built from TRBV18 and TRBJ2-7, with TRBD1 matching over 9 bases. J lost 7 bases, V lost 4 bases, and 11 bases had no gene match. Germline V gene data show CDR1 as KGHSH and CDR2 as LQKENI. The CDR3 loop spans 15 amino acids. CDR3 protein: CASSRDRGLSGEQYF. CDR3 sequence (DNA): TGTGCCAGCTCACGTGACAGGGGGTTATCGGGGGAGCAGTACTTC.

The chain uses TRBV10-3 and TRBJ2-5; 7 nucleotides line up with TRBD1. The end of the DNA aligns better with TRBJ2-7, so the J call may be wrong. In germline, CDR1 is ENHRY, CDR2 SYGVKD. This CDR3 has 15 residues. The CDR3 loop is CAISESPGGSYEQYF. The DNA of the CDR3 is TGTGCCATCAGTGAGTCTCCAGGGGGCTCCTACGAGCAGTACTTC.

The CDR3 loop is CATSTDDRSKNTEAFF. CDR3 nucleotides: TGTGCCACCAGCACCGATGACAGGTCGAAGAACACTGAAGCTTTCTTT. The V gene is TRBV15, the J gene TRBJ1-1; possible D gene TRBD1, 6 bases. Germline lookup yields CDR1 LNHNV and CDR2 YYDKDF (reference sequence). V was pared by 4 bases and J by 1 base, with 16 bases between. CDR3 size: 16 residues.

The chain employs TRBV7-9 and TRBJ2-5; possibly TRBD2 for D (5 bases). Trimming stripped 1 base from V and 0 bases from J, with 6 bases between. This CDR3 has 14 amino acids. Germline V CDR1 and CDR2: SEHNR, FQNEAQ (reference sequence). CDR3 sequence reads: CASSLGGYQETQYF. For the CDR3, the DNA is TGTGCCAGCAGCTTAGGAGGGTACCAAGAGACCCAGTACTTC.

The chain carries TRBV11-1 and TRBJ1-1, with D possibly being TRBD1 (6 bases). Trimming left V 4 bases short and J 1 base short, with 13 bases between. The CDR3 is made up of 15 amino acids. Germline CDR1 SGHAT, CDR2 FQDESV (reference sequence). CDR3 residues: CASSSRGTKNTEAFF. CDR3 sequence (DNA): TGTGCCAGCAGCTCCCGAGGGACAAAGAACACTGAAGCTTTCTTT.

The rearrangement uses TRBV7-2 and TRBJ2-1, with 9 positions matching TRBD2. CDR3 length equals 17 residues. Trimming cost V 5 bases and J 1 base; bases outside gene matches: 9. Germline loops: CDR1 SGHTA, CDR2 FQGNSA. As DNA, the CDR3 is TGTGCCAGCAGCCACAGACTAGCGGAAGGTTCCTACAATGAGCAGTTCTTC. This codes for CASSHRLAEGSYNEQFF.

The rearrangement links TRBV7-9 to TRBJ1-6; no definite D call. The CDR3 spans 14 residues. Germline V gives CDR1 SEHNR, CDR2 FQNEAQ (reference sequence). V was pared by 4 bases and J by 7 bases, with 11 bases between. The CDR3 is CASSSRPGNSPLHF. CDR3 nucleotide sequence: TGTGCCAGCAGCTCCCGACCGGGAAATTCACCCCTCCACTTT.

The V call is TRBV6-5, the J call TRBJ1-1, with 12 bases matching TRBD1. This CDR3 is built from 15 residues. Unmatched junction bases numbered 4, after V lost 4 bases and J lost 4 bases. Germline CDR1 is MNHEY and CDR2 is SVGAGI. CDR3 in DNA: TGTGCCAGCAGTTCAGGGACAGGGGGCTTCACTGAAGCTTTCTTT. Its protein product is CASSSGTGGFTEAFF.

The chain is built from TRBV28 and TRBJ2-3, with D maybe TRBD2 (6 bases). This CDR3 spans 14 amino acids. Trimming left V 4 bases short and J 5 bases short, with 13 bases between. CDR1 MDHEN and CDR2 SYDVKM come from the germline V gene. This CDR3 reads CASSWAGTGDTQYF. CDR3 sequence (DNA): TGTGCCAGCAGTTGGGCGGGAACGGGAGATACGCAGTATTTT.

CDR3 coding DNA: TGTGCCAGCAGCCGACTTCTAGCGGGGGTGAACACCGGGGAGCTGTTTTTT. Its protein is CASSRLLAGVNTGELFF. The chain has TRBV27 and TRBJ2-2; 10 nucleotides line up with TRBD2. Germline CDR1 and CDR2: MNHEY and SMNVEV (reference sequence). This CDR3 is built from 17 residues. V was clipped by 6 bases and J by 1 base; unmatched bases: 8.

The chain combines TRBV25-1 with TRBJ2-7; TRBD1 is a possible D gene (5 bases). The CDR3 runs 13 residues. CDR1 and CDR2 from the germline V gene are MGHDK and SYGVNS. V lost 8 bases, J lost 1 base, and 12 bases lay in between. CDR3 coding DNA: TGTGCCAGCCAAGGGGATACTTCCTACGAGCAGTACTTC. Translating gives CASQGDTSYEQYF.

The gene calls are TRBV27 and TRBJ2-3; D possibly corresponds to TRBD1 (6 bases). CDR3 length equals 14 residues. Germline V lookup: CDR1 MNHEY, CDR2 SMNVEV (reference sequence). Trimming stripped 6 bases from V and 1 base from J, with 11 bases between. The CDR3 DNA reads TGTGCCAGCAGACAACAGGGAGGCACAGATACGCAGTATTTT. It is translated as CASRQQGGTDTQYF.

This rearrangement joins TRBV7-2 to TRBJ2-1; D unresolved. This CDR3 contains 15 residues. V shed 6 bases and J shed 2 bases, with 14 bases lying between them. CDR1 SGHTA and CDR2 FQGNSA come from the germline V gene. The CDR3 spells CASRAKALTYNEQFF. CDR3 nucleotides: TGTGCCAGCAGAGCCAAAGCCCTAACCTACAATGAGCAGTTCTTC.

The V and J genes are TRBV29-1 and TRBJ2-5; a weak D match, TRBD2 (5 bases). The CDR3 covers 13 residues. V lost 4 bases, J lost 2 bases, and 11 bases lay in between. Per germline, CDR1 SQVTM and CDR2 ANQGSEA. The CDR3 here is CSVALGGQETQYF. The CDR3 region has the DNA TGCAGCGTTGCCTTGGGCGGGCAAGAGACCCAGTACTTC.

This clone was counted a few times. V usage is TRBV9 and J usage is TRBJ2-5; 8 positions match TRBD2. The CDR3 contains 15 residues. The ends lost 2 bases at V and 4 bases at J; junction bases unmatched: 7. In germline, CDR1 is SGDLS, CDR2 YYNGEE. CDR3 amino acids: CASSVMAGGGETQYF. Written as DNA, the CDR3 is TGTGCCAGCAGCGTGATGGCGGGAGGAGGAGAGACCCAGTACTTC.

The chain has TRBV27 and TRBJ1-5; D is uncertain. V dropped 2 bases and J dropped 6 bases, with 14 bases sitting between them. This CDR3 region has 15 residues. Germline CDR1 and CDR2: MNHEY and SMNVEV (reference sequence). The CDR3 reads CASSLVLGEAQPQHF. DNA for the CDR3: TGTGCCAGCAGTTTAGTTCTCGGGGAGGCTCAGCCCCAGCATTTT.

The chain employs TRBV7-7 and TRBJ2-2; 8 bases align to TRBD1. The V gene end was trimmed by 0 bases and the J gene end by 5 bases; junction bases not matched to a gene: 2. CDR1 SSHAT and CDR2 FNYEAQ come from the germline V gene (reference sequence). The CDR3 loop spans 15 amino acids. The CDR3 reads CASSLAQGATGELFF. The DNA for the CDR3 is TGTGCCAGCAGCTTAGCCCAGGGGGCGACCGGGGAGCTGTTTTTT.

A few counts support this clone. The chain uses TRBV7-9 and TRBJ2-5; no definite D call. This CDR3 region has 15 residues. V shed 6 bases and J shed 5 bases, with 19 bases lying between them. Germline lookup yields CDR1 SEHNR and CDR2 FQNEAQ (reference sequence). CDR3 residues: CASRPGYAERETQYF. In DNA, the CDR3 is TGTGCCAGCAGGCCCGGGTACGCAGAGAGGGAGACCCAGTACTTC.